This T cell receptor (beta chain) was captured by sequencing in a study of T cell responses to AZD1222 COVID-19 vaccine. On the study more broadly: Investigators merged groups given second doses at roughly 4 or roughly 12 weeks.

As for this clone: Its antigen is still unknown.

Study findings and constraints: There were vaccine-associated CD4 TCRs across spike, dominant at 160-218 and 743-854. None of the repertoires were sampled until the peak T cell response had passed.

Sequencing was performed with immunoSEQ multiplex PCR; in TCRdb, only in-frame clones are kept and a portion is missing. The sample lists about 93,000 clones, around 85% occurring once. Germline loops: CDR1 SGHTA, CDR2 FQGTGA. Trimming took 2 bases from V and 8 from J; bases not matched to a gene: 8. The length of the CDR3 is 15 residues. This chain links TRBV7-3 with TRBJ2-1, with 8 nucleotides matching TRBD2. Material: peripheral blood, obtained on day 0 of AZD1222 vaccination. The source is an adult in good health. For the CDR3, the DNA is TGTGCCAGCAGCTTAGCGGGCGGGAGGTCGGATGAGCAGTTCTTC. Protein: CASSLAGGRSDEQFF. Variable domain in full (rest from reference TRBV7-3 and TRBJ2-1): GAGVSQTPSNKVTEKGKYVELRCDPISGHTALYWYRQSLGQGPEFLIYFQGTGAADDSGLPNDRFFAVRPEGSVSTLKIQRTERGDSAVYLCASSLAGGRSDEQFFGPGTRLTVL.